Shown below are 12 T cell receptor beta chains from a single sample sequenced in a study of beta chain features in type 1 diabetes. The whole isolated RNA underwent reverse transcription, so sequencing captured expressed TCRB transcripts. The data were produced by immunoSEQ multiplex PCR, yet TCRdb's version contains in-frame clones alone and is incomplete. The data contain about 150,000 clones, over 9% of them singletons. Study-wide results and caveats: Significant though moderate, a shortening of TCRB CDR3s appeared in all four CD4+ subsets of Type 1 diabetes patients.

These receptors' antigens are unknown. Sequenced: central memory CD4+ T cells from blood. These receptors were taken from a young man with type 1 diabetes.

This rearrangement joins TRBV7-9 to TRBJ2-3; maybe TRBD1 (5 bases). The CDR3 loop spans 13 amino acids. Germline V gives CDR1 SEHNR, CDR2 FQNEAQ (reference sequence). V lost 2 bases to trimming and J lost 4 bases, with 7 bases between them. In nucleotides, the CDR3 is TGTGCCAGCAGCTTACAGGGATCAGATACGCAGTATTTT. It translates to CASSLQGSDTQYF. The full variable domain, in which reference TRBV7-9 and TRBJ2-3 provide the parts outside the CDR3, is DTGVSQNPRHKITKRGQNVTFRCDPISEHNRLYWYRQTLGQGPEFLTYFQNEAQLEKSRLLSDRFSAERPKGSFSTLEIQRTEQGDSAMYLCASSLQGSDTQYFGPGTRLTVL.

This clone was picked up a small number of times. The chain joins TRBV2 to TRBJ2-7; 12 bases fit TRBD2. The germline V gene encodes CDR1 SNHLY and CDR2 FYNNEI. V was clipped by 6 bases and J by 2 bases; unmatched bases: 5. CDR3 length: 15 residues. This CDR3 is CASSLRLAGAYEQYF. CDR3 coding DNA: TGTGCCAGCAGCCTTCGACTAGCGGGAGCCTACGAGCAGTACTTC.

The chain has TRBV2 and TRBJ2-1; D is possibly TRBD2 (6 bases). The CDR3 has 14 residues. Germline assignment: CDR1 SNHLY and CDR2 FYNNEI. The V end was cut by 5 bases, the J end by 3 bases, with 11 bases between. CDR3 nucleotides: TGTGCCAGCAGTTCCGGGACTGGCTACAATGAGCAGTTCTTC. Protein: CASSSGTGYNEQFF.

Only a few counts were recorded for this clone. The rearrangement uses TRBV5-6 and TRBJ1-4, with 7 bases aligning to TRBD1. V shed 0 bases and J 4 bases; nucleotides not matched to a gene: 6. Germline V gives CDR1 SGHDT, CDR2 YYEEEE. CDR3 length: 16 residues. The CDR3 reads CASSLARDSYNEKLFF. CDR3 sequence (DNA): TGTGCCAGCAGCTTGGCCCGGGACAGCTATAATGAAAAACTGTTTTTT.

This clone was seen ten or more times. J is TRBJ2-7 and V is TRBV6-6; TRBD2 aligns across 10 bases. From germline, CDR1 is MNHNY and CDR2 SVGAGI (reference sequence). V dropped 8 bases and J dropped 12; count of bases not matched to a gene: 16. This CDR3 is 14 amino acids long. The CDR3 protein is CASGDPGLATGLYF. The CDR3 bases are TGTGCCAGCGGGGACCCGGGACTAGCGACCGGCTTGTACTTC.

This chain uses TRBV14 with TRBJ2-3; D remains unclear. The V and J ends lost 3 bases and 4 bases respectively, with 8 bases between them. This CDR3 is 13 amino acids long. CDR1 is SGHDN, CDR2 FVKESK, per germline. CDR3 nucleotide sequence: TGTGCCAGCAGCCAGAACTTTCCAGATACGCAGTATTTT. This encodes CASSQNFPDTQYF. Looking up the rest from reference TRBV14 and TRBJ2-3 gives the full variable domain: EAGVTQFPSHSVIEKGQTVTLRCDPISGHDNLYWYRRVMGKEIKFLLHFVKESKQDESGMPNNRFLAERTGGTYSTLKVQPAELEDSGVYFCASSQNFPDTQYFGPGTRLTVL.

This clone showed up just a few times. This CDR3 is also generated by other DNA sequences in the sample. This sequence joins TRBV5-1 and TRBJ2-1; TRBD2 matches 15 bases. CDR1 and CDR2 (germline): SGHRS, YFSETQ. CDR3 size: 16 residues. With V trimmed by 0 bases and J by 6 bases, 1 base remained unmatched. The CDR3 sequence: CASSLAGLAGGNEQFF. As DNA, the CDR3 is TGCGCCAGCAGCTTGGCGGGACTAGCGGGAGGCAATGAGCAGTTCTTC.

The V call is TRBV6-6, the J call TRBJ2-1; D is ambiguous. Germline assignment: CDR1 MNHNY and CDR2 SVGAGI (reference sequence). Trimming removed 5 bases from V and 2 bases from J, with 13 bases in between. The CDR3 sequence is 15 residues long. CDR3 in DNA: TGTGCCAGCAGTACCCGGCGGATAGCCTACAATGAGCAGTTCTTC. Translated: CASSTRRIAYNEQFF.

The chain couples TRBV29-1 to TRBJ2-3; D is possibly TRBD2 (7 bases). V shed 7 bases and J shed 3 bases, with 14 bases lying between them. This CDR3 comprises 13 residues. Germline V gives CDR1 SQVTM, CDR2 ANQGSEA. CDR3 region: CSGVRGGTDTQYF. CDR3 nucleotide sequence: TGCAGCGGTGTAAGGGGGGGAACAGATACGCAGTATTTT.

This clone was seen a few times. The V call is TRBV28, the J call TRBJ2-7, with unresolved D. Germline values: CDR1 MDHEN, CDR2 SYDVKM. The CDR3 sequence is 14 residues long. V dropped 5 bases and J dropped 2 bases, with 13 bases sitting between them. The CDR3 here is CASSSRRGTYEQYF. The CDR3 nucleotides read TGTGCCAGCAGTAGCCGTCGCGGCACCTACGAGCAGTACTTC.

This clone was counted between two and nine times. The chain employs TRBV7-3 and TRBJ2-3, with TRBD2 identical over 13 bases. Trimming removed 5 bases from V and 5 bases from J; junction bases left unmatched: 7. Germline V lookup: CDR1 SGHTA, CDR2 FQGTGA. The CDR3 runs 16 residues. CDR3 coding DNA: TGTGCCAGCAGCCCGGGACTAGCGGGACCCGGAGATACGCAGTATTTT. Translation: CASSPGLAGPGDTQYF.

This clone was seen a single time. The genes are TRBV9 and TRBJ2-3; tentative D call: TRBD2 (6 bases). From germline, CDR1 is SGDLS and CDR2 YYNGEE. The length of the CDR3 is 16 residues. The V gene lost 4 bases and the J gene lost 0 bases, with 15 bases spanning the gap. For the CDR3, the DNA is TGTGCCAGCAGCACAGCGGGTGGGACTAGCACAGATACGCAGTATTTT. Translation gives CASSTAGGTSTDTQYF.